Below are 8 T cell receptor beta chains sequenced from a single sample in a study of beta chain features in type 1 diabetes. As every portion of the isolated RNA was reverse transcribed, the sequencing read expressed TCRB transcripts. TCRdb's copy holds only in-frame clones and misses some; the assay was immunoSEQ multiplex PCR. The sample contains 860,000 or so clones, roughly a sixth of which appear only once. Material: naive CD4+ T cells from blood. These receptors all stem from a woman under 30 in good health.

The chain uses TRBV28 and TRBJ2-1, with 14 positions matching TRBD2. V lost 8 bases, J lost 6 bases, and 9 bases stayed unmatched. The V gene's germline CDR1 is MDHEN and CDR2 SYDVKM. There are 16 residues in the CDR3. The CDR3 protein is CASYPGLAGGTNEQFF. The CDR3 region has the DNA TGTGCCAGCTACCCTGGACTAGCGGGAGGAACCAATGAGCAGTTCTTC. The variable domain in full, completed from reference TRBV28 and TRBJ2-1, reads DVKVTQSSRYLVKRTGEKVFLECVQDMDHENMFWYRQDPGLGLRLIYFSYDVKMKEKGDIPEGYSVSREKKERFSLILESASTNQTSMYLCASYPGLAGGTNEQFFGPGTRLTVL.

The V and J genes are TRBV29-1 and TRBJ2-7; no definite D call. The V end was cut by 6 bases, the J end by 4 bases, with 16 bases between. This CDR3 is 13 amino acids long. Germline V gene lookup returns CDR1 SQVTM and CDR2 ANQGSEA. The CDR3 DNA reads TGCAGCGTCCGCGGAAGTGGTGGTTACGAGCAGTACTTC. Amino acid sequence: CSVRGSGGYEQYF.

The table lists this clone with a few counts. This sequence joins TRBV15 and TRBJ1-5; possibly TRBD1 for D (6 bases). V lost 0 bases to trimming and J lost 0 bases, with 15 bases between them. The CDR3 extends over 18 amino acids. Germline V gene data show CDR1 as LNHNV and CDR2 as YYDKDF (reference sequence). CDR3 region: CATSRDGWGTYSNQPQHF. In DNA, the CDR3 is TGTGCCACCAGCAGAGATGGATGGGGGACATATAGCAATCAGCCCCAGCATTTT.

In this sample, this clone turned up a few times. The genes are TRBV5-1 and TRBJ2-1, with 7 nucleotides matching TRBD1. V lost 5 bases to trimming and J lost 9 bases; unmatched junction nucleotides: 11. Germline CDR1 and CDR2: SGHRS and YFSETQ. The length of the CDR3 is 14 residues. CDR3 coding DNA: TGCGCCAGCAGTCCGGACAGGACAACCGGTGAGCAGTTCTTC. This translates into CASSPDRTTGEQFF.

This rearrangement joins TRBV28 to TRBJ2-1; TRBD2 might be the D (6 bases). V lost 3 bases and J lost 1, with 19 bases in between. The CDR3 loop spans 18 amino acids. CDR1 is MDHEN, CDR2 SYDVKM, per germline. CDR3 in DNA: TGTGCCAGCAGTTTTTCGGTCTCCGGGGGAAAGTCCTACAATGAGCAGTTCTTC. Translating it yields CASSFSVSGGKSYNEQFF.

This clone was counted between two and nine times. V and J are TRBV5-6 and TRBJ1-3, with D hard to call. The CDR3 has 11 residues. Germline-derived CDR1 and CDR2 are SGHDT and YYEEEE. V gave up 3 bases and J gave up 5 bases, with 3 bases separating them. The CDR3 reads CASSSRNTIYF. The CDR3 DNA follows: TGTGCCAGCAGCTCCCGAAACACCATATATTTT.

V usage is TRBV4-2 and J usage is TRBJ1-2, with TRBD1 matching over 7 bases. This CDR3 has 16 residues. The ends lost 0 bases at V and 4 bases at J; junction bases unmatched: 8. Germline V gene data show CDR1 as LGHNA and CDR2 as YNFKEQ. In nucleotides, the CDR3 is TGTGCCAGCAGCCAAGAGACAGGGCGGTTGACCTATGGCTACACCTTC. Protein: CASSQETGRLTYGYTF.

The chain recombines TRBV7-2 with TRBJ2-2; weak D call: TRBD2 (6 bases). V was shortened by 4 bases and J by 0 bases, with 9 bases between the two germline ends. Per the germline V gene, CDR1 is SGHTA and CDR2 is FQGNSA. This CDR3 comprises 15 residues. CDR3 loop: CASSSGRPNTGELFF. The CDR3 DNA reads TGTGCCAGCAGCTCGGGGAGGCCGAACACCGGGGAGCTGTTTTTT.